The T cell receptor (beta chain) under discussion was sequenced for a study of blood T cell repertoires in COVID-19. In the study overall: Acute and convalescent COVID-19 specimens originated in the United States, Italy and Spain. PBMCs, B-cell-depleted T cells, or T cells were the source of the cDNA or gDNA that made up the material.

CDR3 size: 14 residues. V lost 4 bases and J lost 2, with 10 bases in between. Germline V lookup: CDR1 SGHTA, CDR2 FQGTGA. In the authors' methods: Amplified reference gene primers provided the basis for estimating nucleated cell counts. TCRdb's copy holds only in-frame clones and misses some; the assay was immunoSEQ multiplex PCR. The V and J calls and the clone size are those of that table, but D and trimming were determined from the DNA. The sample has more than 250,000 clones, 85% seen once; the top ten hold more than 4.5%. This TCR was sampled from a man aged 45-65 years with active or convalescent COVID-19. The sequencing sample was made of peripheral blood. The V and J genes are TRBV7-3 and TRBJ2-3, with D possibly TRBD2 on 6 matching bases. DNA of the CDR3: TGTGCCAGCAGCTCGGGACTTTACACAGATACGCAGTATTTT. Its protein product is CASSSGLYTDTQYF.